This T cell receptor (beta chain) emerged from a study of T cell responses to AZD1222 COVID-19 vaccine. General observations from the study: Spike-wide vaccine-associated CD4 TCRs dominated at 160-218 and 743-854.

Assay used: immunoSEQ multiplex PCR; TCRdb lists only in-frame clones, some missing. The profile covers roughly 120,000 clones, with about 88% appearing a single time and around 4% taken by the ten largest. Comments on this clone: Antigen unknown.

Trimming removed 3 bases from V and 0 bases from J, with 8 bases in between. Germline CDR1 SGHAT, CDR2 FQNNGV. This CDR3 spans 14 amino acids. The sequence was collected from an adult who received the AZD1222 COVID-19 vaccine. The sample consisted of peripheral blood, taken 28 days after the second AZD1222 dose. The chain recombines TRBV11-2 with TRBJ1-2, with a tentative D call TRBD1 (5 bases). The CDR3 reads CASSFDSANYGYTF. The DNA of the CDR3 is TGTGCCAGCAGCTTTGACAGCGCTAACTATGGCTACACCTTC.